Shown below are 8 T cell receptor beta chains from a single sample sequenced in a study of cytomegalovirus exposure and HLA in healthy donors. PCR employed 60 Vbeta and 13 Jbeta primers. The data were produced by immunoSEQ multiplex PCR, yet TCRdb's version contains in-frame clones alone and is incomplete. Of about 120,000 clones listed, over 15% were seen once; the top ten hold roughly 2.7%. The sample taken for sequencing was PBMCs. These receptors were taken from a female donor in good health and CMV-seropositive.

The CDR3 sequence: CSAYSGGTTFF. CDR3 bases: TGCAGTGCTTATTCAGGGGGCACGACTTTCTTT. V is TRBV20-1 and J is TRBJ1-1, with 8 bases matching TRBD1. Germline V gene lookup returns CDR1 DFQATT and CDR2 SNEGSKA (reference sequence). V trimming: 5 bases; J trimming: 12 bases; junction bases outside the gene matches: 8. This CDR3 has 11 residues.

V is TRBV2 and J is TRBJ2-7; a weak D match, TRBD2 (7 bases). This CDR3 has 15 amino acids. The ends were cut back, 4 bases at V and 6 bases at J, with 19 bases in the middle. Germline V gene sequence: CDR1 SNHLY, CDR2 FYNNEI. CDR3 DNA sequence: TGTGCCAGCAGTGGGGGGGGGCCCGTAGGGGGCGAGCAGTACTTC. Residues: CASSGGGPVGGEQYF.

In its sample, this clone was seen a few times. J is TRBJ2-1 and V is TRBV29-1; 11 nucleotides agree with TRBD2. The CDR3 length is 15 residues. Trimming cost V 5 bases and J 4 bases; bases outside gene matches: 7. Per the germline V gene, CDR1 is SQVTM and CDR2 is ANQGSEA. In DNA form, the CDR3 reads TGCAGCGTTACCCCCGGGACTAGCGGATACAATGAGCAGTTCTTC. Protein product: CSVTPGTSGYNEQFF.

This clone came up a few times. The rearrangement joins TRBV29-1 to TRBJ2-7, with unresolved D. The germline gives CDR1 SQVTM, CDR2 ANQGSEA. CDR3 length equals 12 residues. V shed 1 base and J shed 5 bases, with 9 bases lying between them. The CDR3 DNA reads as TGCAGCGTTGAAGTATGGCAGAACGAGCAGTACTTC. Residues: CSVEVWQNEQYF.

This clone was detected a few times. CDR3 bases: TGTGCCAGCAGCTCAATGCGGACTAGCGGGGGCTACCAAGAGACCCAGTACTTC. As protein: CASSSMRTSGGYQETQYF. The rearrangement links TRBV5-6 to TRBJ2-5; TRBD2 aligns across 13 bases. CDR1 is SGHDT and CDR2 is YYEEEE in the germline V gene. The length of the CDR3 is 18 residues. V lost 3 bases and J lost 0; bases outside the gene matches: 8.

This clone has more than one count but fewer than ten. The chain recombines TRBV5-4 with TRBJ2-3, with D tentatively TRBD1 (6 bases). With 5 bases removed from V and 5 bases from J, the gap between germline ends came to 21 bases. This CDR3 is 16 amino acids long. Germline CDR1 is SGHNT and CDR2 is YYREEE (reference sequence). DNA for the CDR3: TGTGCCAGCAGTTTGCCGGGACAAAGGGTTCGAGATACGCAGTATTTT. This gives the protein CASSLPGQRVRDTQYF. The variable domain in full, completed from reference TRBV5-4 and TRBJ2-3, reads ETGVTQSPTHLIKTRGQQVTLRCSSQSGHNTVSWYQQALGQGPQFIFQYYREEENGRGNFPPRFSGLQFPNYSSELNVNALELDDSALYLCASSLPGQRVRDTQYFGPGTRLTVL.

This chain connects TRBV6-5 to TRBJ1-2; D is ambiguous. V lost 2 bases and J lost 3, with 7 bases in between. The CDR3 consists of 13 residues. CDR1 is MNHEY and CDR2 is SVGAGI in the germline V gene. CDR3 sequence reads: CASSYGGYYGYTF. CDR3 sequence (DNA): TGTGCCAGCAGTTACGGCGGCTACTATGGCTACACCTTC.

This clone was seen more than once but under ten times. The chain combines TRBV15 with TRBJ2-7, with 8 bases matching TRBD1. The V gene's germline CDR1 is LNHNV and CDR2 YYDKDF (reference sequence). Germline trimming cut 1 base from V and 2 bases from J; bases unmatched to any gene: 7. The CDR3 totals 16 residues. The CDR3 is CATSRADRGLTYEQYF. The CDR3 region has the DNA TGTGCCACCAGCAGAGCTGACAGGGGCTTAACCTACGAGCAGTACTTC. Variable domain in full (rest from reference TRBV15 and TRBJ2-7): DAMVIQNPRYQVTQFGKPVTLSCSQTLNHNVMYWYQQKSSQAPKLLFHYYDKDFNNEADTPDNFQSRRPNTSFCFLDIRSPGLGDTAMYLCATSRADRGLTYEQYFGPGTRLTVT.